One T cell receptor beta chain is described in this entry. The target of this receptor is not known. No per-base quality is available; no much larger clone lies one base away. Library preparation used the immunoSEQ multiplex PCR assay. For the multiplex PCR, a mixture combining 60 forward primers for TCR Vbeta segments and 13 reverse primers for TCR Jbeta segments was used. The CDR3 region of rearranged TCR beta genes was amplified from genomic DNA by a multiplex PCR assay. On the Illumina HiSeq System, the amplified TCR beta libraries were sequenced as 87-base-pair reads. Per the original workflow: In a later analysis, 77 million or so unique TCR beta chains were counted across the 666 repertoires, and about 10 million of these chains were shared by at least two donors. Raw reads were error-corrected and collapsed into unique sequences with a nearest-neighbor algorithm that merged closely related sequences to remove PCR and sequencing errors. To assign V, D and J gene segments, CDR3 sequences were aligned to IMGT reference sequences. For a sequence to be retained, a match of at least six nucleotides to both a V gene segment and a J gene segment was required. Rearrangements were called productive when the CDR3 lacked stop codons and stayed in frame with V and J; all others were non-productive. Following IMGT convention, CDR3 was defined as the stretch from the second conserved V-encoded cysteine up to the conserved J-encoded phenylalanine. The earlier analysis of more than 450 of the donors excluded sequences that lacked an unambiguous match to a single V gene segment. An earlier analysis of 587 of the donors classified V segments as functional when productive rearrangements were above 56.7% and as segregating when the standard deviation between donors was above 5%. A statistical classification framework was built to diagnose cytomegalovirus status from the catalog of TCR beta chain sequences. In a later analysis, TCR nucleotide sequences were compared against IMGT/GENE-DB human TR gene sequences so that V and J genes could be assigned. Using the TCRdist pipeline, a later analysis assigned CDR3 sequences along with most-parsimonious VDJ recombination scenarios. In a later analysis, every TCR beta chain was defined by the combination of its CDR3 amino acid sequence and its V-gene family, and reads without a unique V-gene family were dropped. To address suspected cross-contamination and a sequencing artifact, a later analysis removed around 600 highly shared, low-generation-probability nucleotide sequences. A later analysis calculated a clonal expansion index for each public chain from normalized within-repertoire ranks of inferred template counts. In a later analysis, generation probabilities were computed using a VDJ recombination model fitted to out-of-frame rearrangements, and the results were checked against IGoR. In a later analysis, hypergeometric tests were used to score TCR-TCR, TCR-HLA and TCR-CMV co-occurrence, with a repertoire-size bias correction applied to TCR pairs. A later analysis estimated false discovery rates by permuting HLA or CMV assignments 20 times. In a later analysis, co-occurring TCRs were grouped using DBSCAN, with TCRdist sequence similarity added in when clustering inside HLA-allele-positive subsets. Repertoires with fewer than 30,000 or more than 120,000 public chains were left out of co-occurrence clustering, as were five repertoires with anomalous nucleotide sharing. Imported from immuneACCESS, the table was reduced by TCRdb to in-frame sequences with V and J called. These copies leave out some clones; in studies compared against another copy, an unresolved V gene accounts for under half, and the cause of the remainder is not known. V and J calls and clone size are as listed in that table; D and trimming were resolved from the DNA. The table for this sample lists some 120,000 clones; 76% of them were counted only once. Of the sample, more than 1.5% is held by the ten largest clones.

The data were obtained in a study of cytomegalovirus exposure and HLA in healthy donors (dated by TCRdb to the late 2010s). Looking at the study overall: In an earlier analysis of 587 of the donors, 276 Gb of sequence data and approximately 120 million unique TCR beta sequences from about 180 million T cells were reported. The later analysis used no new phenotypic data to find candidate immune exposures, relying instead on TCR beta sequences and their occurrence across donors. Donor age, sex, ethnicity and CMV serostatus were compiled together with the repertoire data. High-throughput TCR immunosequencing, statistical association of individual TCRs with disease status, and machine learning were combined to predict cytomegalovirus infection status. To study patterns of TCR occurrence, a later analysis re-analyzed previously published TCR beta repertoires from under 750 donors and added high-resolution HLA genotyping. Genome-wide SNP genotypes for about 55% of the roughly 670 donors were used in a later genetic analysis, which treated that subset as a discovery cohort. About 5 DR-DQ haplotypes were handled as single units for association and clustering, since linkage in the cohort was strong. Among the roughly 400 genotyped donors, around 81% belonged to the genetic ancestry cluster associated with self-reported Caucasian donors. HLA typing covered class I and class II loci at four-digit resolution. An earlier analysis of approximately 630 of the donors applied high-throughput TCR beta sequencing to assess whether each TCR beta V gene segment acted as functional or pseudogenic. Approximately 300 gigabases of sequencing data and tens of millions of unique TCR sequences were included in an early release covering over 600 HLA-typed donors. Every repertoire in the discovery cohort had been generated on one and the same sequencing platform. Along with the roughly 700-subject first cohort, a separate validation cohort of roughly 110 different subjects was used. Typing coverage differed by locus: A, B, C, DRB1 and DQB1 were typed in roughly 620-630 donors, DQA1 in about 500, DPA1 in some 600, and DPB1 in 450 to 490. Among 350 to 400 genotyped donors of the cohort, an average of approximately 240,000 unique TCR beta nucleotide sequences were sequenced per donor, roughly a sixth of them non-productive. The aim of the study was to test whether cataloging public T cell receptors could identify signatures of past pathogen exposure. The study profiled the T cell repertoires of 500 to 800 subjects by immunosequencing and related them to cytomegalovirus serostatus.

The paper's findings and limits, for the study overall: While some public TCRs were present in many individuals, most TCR sequences turned up only very rarely across donors. In vitro tests confirmed that a few of the cytomegalovirus-associated TCR beta chains recognize cytomegalovirus antigens. A later genetic analysis reported fewer N-insertions in productive TCRs among donors in an Asian-associated ancestry cluster than the approximately 700-donor mean. According to a later analysis, parvovirus B19, influenza, CMV and Epstein-Barr virus appeared linked to several top co-occurrence clusters. Broadly in line with IMGT annotations, most TCR beta V segments showed up in productive rearrangements about 87% or about 30% of the time in an earlier analysis of approximately 640 of the donors. This cohort had only TCR beta chains sequenced, and the lack of alpha or paired-chain data limited which features could be detected. Some IMGT-functional V segments, including TRBV6-2 and TRBV6-3, could not be told apart with the 87-base-pair reads, so those segments were excluded. The authors suggested that the approach could potentially be extended to other disease states and immunological phenotypes. In a later analysis, HLA-associated TCR beta chains showed more clonal expansion and lower generation probabilities than non-associated chains that were equally common. Strong co-occurrence of HLA alleles, especially DR and DQ, made assigning TCR associations to individual alleles difficult. An association between a missense DCLRE1C variant and V-gene and J-gene trimming of TCR beta chains was found in a later genetic analysis and replicated in an independent cohort. The classifier was reported to diagnose cytomegalovirus status with high specificity and sensitivity in both the original and validation cohorts. In a later analysis, the rate of TCR association differed among HLA loci, with DRB1 alleles having the most associated TCRs and HLA-C alleles having the fewest. A total of fewer than 200 TCR beta chains were listed by the study as associated with cytomegalovirus. Specific HLA alleles were associated with over 15,000 TCR beta sequences at a false discovery rate of 0.05 in a later analysis. Presence/absence analyses assumed roughly uniform sequencing depth across donors, an assumption that may not hold. A further reported finding was that TCR beta sequences accurately predicted the HLA-A and HLA-B alleles for most subjects in the first cohort. HLA typing was unavailable for some donors at each locus, so association tests used only the typed subset. A group of highly shared sequence variants was considered likely to be a technical artifact of the sequencing pipeline. In a later analysis, most CMV-associated TCR beta chains were found to appear HLA-restricted, with HLA associations seemingly driven largely by CMV exposure. The earlier analysis of approximately 590 of the donors excluded around 17 rarely observed V segments, including chromosome 9 orphons, because counts were too low. CMV serostatus was the only immune exposure information available for the cohort. Correlated functional status among segregating V segments might be attributable to linkage disequilibrium, but an unknown experimental factor could not be ruled out.

The CDR3 holds 17 amino acids from the cysteine to the phenylalanine. Solely the CDR3 DNA is kept, with 51 bases framed from the first base. V is cut back by 4 bases and J by 5 bases, with 13 bases in the junction unmatched. Based on the germline V gene (reference sequence), the CDR1 and CDR2 sequences are SEHNR and FQNEAQ. The cohort consisted of approximately 670 healthy bone marrow donors. At the time of sampling, every cohort member was nominally healthy, though immune exposures that went unrecorded were likely present. The donor tested CMV seronegative, placing the donor among the roughly 400 seronegative members of the cohort. A peripheral blood sample was collected from each donor, and TCR beta sequencing was performed on peripheral blood mononuclear cells. Genomic DNA extraction from the blood cell samples was performed with the Qiagen DNeasy Blood Extraction Kit.

The sequence was obtained from a man aged 50 to 60 in good health and CMV-seronegative. The rearrangement combines TRBV7-9 with TRBJ2-2; the junction holds 7 bases that match TRBD1. The sample taken for sequencing was PBMCs. The nucleotides are TGTGCCAGCAGCTCGCCACCGGGACAGTTGACGACCGGGGAGCTGTTTTTT. This translates into CASSSPPGQLTTGELFF.